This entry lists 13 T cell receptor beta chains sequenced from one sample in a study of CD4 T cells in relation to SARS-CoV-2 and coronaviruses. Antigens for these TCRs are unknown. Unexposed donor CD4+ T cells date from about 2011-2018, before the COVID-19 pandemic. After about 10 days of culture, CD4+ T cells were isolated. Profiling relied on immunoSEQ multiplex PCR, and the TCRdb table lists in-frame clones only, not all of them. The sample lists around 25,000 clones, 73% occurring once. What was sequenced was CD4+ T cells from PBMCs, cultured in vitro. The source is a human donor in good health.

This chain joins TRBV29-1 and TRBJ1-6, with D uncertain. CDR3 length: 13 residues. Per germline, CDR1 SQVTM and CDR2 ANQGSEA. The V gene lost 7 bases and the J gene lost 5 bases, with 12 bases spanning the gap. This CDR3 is CSACSGDNSPLHF. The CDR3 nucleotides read TGCAGCGCCTGCTCCGGGGATAATTCACCCCTCCACTTT.

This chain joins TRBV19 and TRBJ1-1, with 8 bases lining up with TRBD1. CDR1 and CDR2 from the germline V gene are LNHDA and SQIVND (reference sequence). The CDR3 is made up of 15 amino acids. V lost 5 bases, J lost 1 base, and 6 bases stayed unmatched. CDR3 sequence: CASSAVDRANTEAFF. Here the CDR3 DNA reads TGTGCCAGTAGTGCGGTGGACAGGGCGAACACTGAAGCTTTCTTT.

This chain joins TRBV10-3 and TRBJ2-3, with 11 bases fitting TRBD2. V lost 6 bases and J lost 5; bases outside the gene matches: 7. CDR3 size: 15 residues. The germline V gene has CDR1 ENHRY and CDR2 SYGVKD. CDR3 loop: CAISEDSGGGDTQYF. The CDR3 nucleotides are TGTGCCATCAGCGAGGATAGCGGGGGGGGAGATACGCAGTATTTT.

The CDR3 nucleotides are TGTGCCAGCACCACCGGGACTAGCGGGGGGGAGACCCAGTACTTC. Residues: CASTTGTSGGETQYF. V is TRBV11-2 and J is TRBJ2-5; 15 bases line up with TRBD2. Trimming cost V 7 bases and J 5 bases; bases outside gene matches: 5. This CDR3 has 15 amino acids. Germline CDR1 reads SGHAT; CDR2 reads FQNNGV.

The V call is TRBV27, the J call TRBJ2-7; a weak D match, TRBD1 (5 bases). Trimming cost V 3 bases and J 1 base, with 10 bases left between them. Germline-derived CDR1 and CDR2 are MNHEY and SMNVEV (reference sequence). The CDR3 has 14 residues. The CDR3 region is CASSFGQGSYEQYF. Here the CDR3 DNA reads TGTGCCAGCAGTTTTGGGCAGGGTTCCTACGAGCAGTACTTC.

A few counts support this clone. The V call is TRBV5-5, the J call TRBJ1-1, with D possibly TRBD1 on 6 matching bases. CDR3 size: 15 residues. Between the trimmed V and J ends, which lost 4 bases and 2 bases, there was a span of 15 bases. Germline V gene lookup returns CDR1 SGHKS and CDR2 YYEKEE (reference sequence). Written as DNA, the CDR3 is TGTGCCAGCAGCCCTTACGGACAGCAAAACACTGAAGCTTTCTTT. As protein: CASSPYGQQNTEAFF.

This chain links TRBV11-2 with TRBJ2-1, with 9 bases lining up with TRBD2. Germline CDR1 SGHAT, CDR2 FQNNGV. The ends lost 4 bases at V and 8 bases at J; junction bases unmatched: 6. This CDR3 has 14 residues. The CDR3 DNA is TGTGCCAGCAGCTCACCGGGACTAGCTCATGAGCAGTTCTTC. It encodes CASSSPGLAHEQFF.

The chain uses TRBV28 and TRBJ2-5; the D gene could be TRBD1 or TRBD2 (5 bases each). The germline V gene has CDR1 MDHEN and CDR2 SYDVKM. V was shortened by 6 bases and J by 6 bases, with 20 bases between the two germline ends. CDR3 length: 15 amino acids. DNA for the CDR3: TGTGCCAGCAGGCCCCGGGACGGCCTCAAAAAGACCCAGTACTTC. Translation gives CASRPRDGLKKTQYF.

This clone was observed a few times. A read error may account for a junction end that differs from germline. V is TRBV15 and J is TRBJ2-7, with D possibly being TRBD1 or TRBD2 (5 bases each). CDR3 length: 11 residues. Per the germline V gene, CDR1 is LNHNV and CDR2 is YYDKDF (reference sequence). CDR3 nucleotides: TGTGCCACCAGCAGAGGAGGGGTCCCACATTTC. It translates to CATSRGGVPHF.

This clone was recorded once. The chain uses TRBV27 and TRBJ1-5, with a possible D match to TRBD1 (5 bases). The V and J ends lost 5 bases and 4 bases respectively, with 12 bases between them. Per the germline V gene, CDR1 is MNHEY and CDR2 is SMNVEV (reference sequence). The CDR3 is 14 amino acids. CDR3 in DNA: TGTGCCAGCAGTGTCGCCAGGGTGAATCAGCCCCAGCATTTT. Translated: CASSVARVNQPQHF.

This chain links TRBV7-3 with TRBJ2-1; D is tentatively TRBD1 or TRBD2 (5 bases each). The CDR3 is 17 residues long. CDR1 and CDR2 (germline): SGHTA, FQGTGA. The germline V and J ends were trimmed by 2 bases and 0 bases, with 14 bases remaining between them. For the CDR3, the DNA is TGTGCCAGCAGCTTACGAGAGGGGCTGAGCTCCTACAATGAGCAGTTCTTC. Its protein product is CASSLREGLSSYNEQFF.

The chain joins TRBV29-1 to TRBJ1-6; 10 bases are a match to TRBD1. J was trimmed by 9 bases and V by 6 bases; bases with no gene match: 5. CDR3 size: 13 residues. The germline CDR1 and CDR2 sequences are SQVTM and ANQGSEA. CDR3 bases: TGCAGCGTCGGACAGGGGGACGGTTCACCCCTCCACTTT. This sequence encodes CSVGQGDGSPLHF.

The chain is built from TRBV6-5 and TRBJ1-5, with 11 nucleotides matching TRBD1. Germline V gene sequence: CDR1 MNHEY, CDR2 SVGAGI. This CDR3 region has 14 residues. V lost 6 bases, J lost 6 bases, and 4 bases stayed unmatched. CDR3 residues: CASSGQGAGQPQHF. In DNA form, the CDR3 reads TGTGCCAGCAGCGGACAGGGGGCCGGTCAGCCCCAGCATTTT.